Following are 13 T cell receptor beta chains from one sample sequenced in a study of Graves' ophthalmopathy and Graves' hyperthyroidism. RNA transcripts were the template, and TCR beta CDR3 regions were amplified from them. Investigators did first-round RT-PCR with HTBI primers, then second-round multiplex PCR. Each CDR3 protein gets one entry after TCRdb re-called the multiplex PCR reads with MiXCR. The sample records 600,000 to 950,000 distinct CDR3 sequences, roughly 41% being singletons. The sequencing sample was made of peripheral blood. The receptor set was obtained from an adult man with Graves' ophthalmopathy.

Concerning this clonotype itself: One base separates it from a far larger clone, so it is likely a read error. The chain employs TRBV20-1 and TRBJ2-7, with D uncertain. The germline gives CDR1 DFQATT, CDR2 SNEGSKA (reference sequence). CDR3 length: 10 residues. DNA for the CDR3: TGCAGTGCTAGTAACTACGAGCTGTACTTC. Its translation: CSASNYELYF.

This chain joins TRBV29-1 and TRBJ2-2, with 8 bases fitting TRBD1. The germline gives CDR1 SQVTM, CDR2 ANQGSEA. V was pared by 6 bases and J by 6 bases, with 9 bases of the junction left unmatched. The CDR3 has 14 amino acids. CDR3 region: CSVDTGGSAGELFF. The CDR3 DNA follows: TGCAGCGTAGACACAGGGGGATCTGCCGGGGAGCTGTTTTTT.

This clonotype has a count of ten or more. The chain has TRBV7-9 and TRBJ1-2; 7 bases align to TRBD1. From germline, CDR1 is SEHNR and CDR2 FQNEAQ (reference sequence). The CDR3 runs to 13 residues. Unmatched junction bases numbered 4, after V lost 5 bases and J lost 4 bases. CDR3 residues: CASSAGQIYGYTF. CDR3 DNA: TGTGCCAGCAGCGCGGGACAGATCTATGGCTACACCTTC.

This clonotype was observed a handful of times. The chain carries TRBV20-1 and TRBJ2-5; D is possibly TRBD1 (6 bases). Germline CDR1 DFQATT, CDR2 SNEGSKA (reference sequence). Trimming cost V 3 bases and J 5 bases, with 16 bases left between them. The CDR3 extends over 14 amino acids. The CDR3 here is CSAREQGSGETQYF. In DNA form, the CDR3 reads TGCAGTGCTAGGGAACAGGGTTCAGGGGAGACCCAGTACTTC.

V is TRBV7-3 and J is TRBJ2-5; D is perhaps TRBD1 or TRBD2 (5 bases each). Germline V gene sequence: CDR1 SGHTA, CDR2 FQGTGA. V gave up 5 bases and J gave up 2 bases, with 15 bases separating them. This CDR3 is 15 amino acids long. CDR3 sequence reads: CASSATGALQETQYF. CDR3 bases: TGTGCCAGCAGCGCCACCGGGGCCCTTCAAGAGACCCAGTACTTC.

There are a few counts of this clonotype. One base away lies a much larger clone, so this may be a sequencing read error. In this CDR3 the conserved last residue, phenylalanine or tryptophan, is missing, so a read error is likely. The J gene is TRBJ1-1, the V gene TRBV25-1; TRBD1 might be the D (5 bases). The CDR3 contains 15 residues. Trimming pared 1 base from V and 3 bases from J, leaving 12 bases between. CDR1 and CDR2 from the germline V gene are MGHDK and SYGVNS. The chain's CDR3 is CASSEWGRSDTEAFS. CDR3 DNA sequence: TGTGCCAGCAGTGAATGGGGCAGGTCCGACACTGAAGCTTTCTCT.

There are many counts of this clonotype. V and J are TRBV20-1 and TRBJ2-5; 7 nucleotides agree with TRBD1. J gave up 2 bases and V 5 bases, and 8 bases lay outside the gene matches. Germline CDR1 is DFQATT and CDR2 is SNEGSKA (reference sequence). CDR3 length equals 14 residues. CDR3 DNA sequence: TGCAGTGCTGAACAGGGGATATGGCAAGAGACCCAGTACTTC. Encoded protein: CSAEQGIWQETQYF.

This clonotype has a count of ten or more. The J gene is TRBJ1-4, the V gene TRBV25-1; D not certain. CDR1 and CDR2 from the germline V gene are MGHDK and SYGVNS. The CDR3 totals 12 residues. The germline V and J ends were trimmed by 1 base and 7 bases, with 4 bases remaining between them. Here the CDR3 reads CASSELGEKLFF. CDR3 coding DNA: TGTGCCAGCAGTGAATTGGGTGAAAAACTGTTTTTT.

The J gene is TRBJ1-1, the V gene TRBV5-6; D might be TRBD1 (5 bases). The V and J ends lost 1 base and 4 bases respectively, with 20 bases between them. The CDR3 consists of 17 residues. The V gene's germline CDR1 is SGHDT and CDR2 YYEEEE. The CDR3 nucleotides are TGTGCCAGCAGCTTGTACGCGGGGCGTATATCGCCCACTGAAGCTTTCTTT. The encoded protein is CASSLYAGRISPTEAFF.

The chain recombines TRBV7-8 with TRBJ1-2; TRBD1 aligns across 11 bases. The J segment lost 8 bases and the V segment lost 6 bases, leaving 11 bases of the junction unmatched. The CDR3 extends over 15 amino acids. Germline CDR1 SGHVS, CDR2 FQNEAQ. CDR3 amino acids: CASRHEDRGQGGYTF. CDR3 sequence (DNA): TGTGCCAGCAGGCACGAGGACAGGGGGCAAGGGGGCTACACCTTC.

V usage is TRBV7-9 and J usage is TRBJ2-6; maybe TRBD2 (5 bases). Germline lookup yields CDR1 SEHNR and CDR2 FQNEAQ (reference sequence). V gave up 3 bases and J gave up 1 base, with 16 bases separating them. CDR3 length: 18 amino acids. Here the CDR3 reads CASSFFTGERSGANVLTF. In DNA form, the CDR3 reads TGTGCCAGCAGCTTCTTCACCGGGGAGAGGTCTGGGGCCAACGTCCTGACTTTC.

This chain links TRBV6-5 with TRBJ1-1; no definite D call. This CDR3 contains 18 residues. Trimming removed 0 bases at V and 0 bases at J, with 17 bases between. Germline lookup yields CDR1 MNHEY and CDR2 SVGAGI. Here the CDR3 DNA reads TGTGCCAGCAGTTACTCGATGTCCCCAGTAGACTTGAACACTGAAGCTTTCTTT. This encodes CASSYSMSPVDLNTEAFF.

This clonotype was found a few times. The CDR3 reads CSARSRQGQPQHF. The CDR3 bases are TGCAGTGCTCGGAGTCGACAGGGGCAGCCCCAGCATTTT. The chain couples TRBV20-1 to TRBJ1-5, with TRBD1 matching over 8 bases. The V segment lost 5 bases and the J segment 7 bases; nucleotides outside the gene matches: 7. This CDR3 has 13 amino acids. Germline V gives CDR1 DFQATT, CDR2 SNEGSKA (reference sequence).